Sequencing of this T cell receptor beta chain was carried out in a study of tissue T cells after allogeneic stem cell transplantation. In the study overall: Graft-versus-host disease patients received grafts, several unmodified and three CD34-selected to deplete T cells. Smaller viable blood or marrow samples skipped sorting for direct DNA extraction. Recipient PBMCs from before transplant existed for about five GVHD patients. Whole-study results and caveats: Sampling depth was limited, and the cohort was small and clinically varied.

In regard to this clone: Its specificity is unknown.

Profiled with immunoSEQ multiplex PCR; TCRdb holds only in-frame clones, not every one. The sample shows some 28,000 clones, about 85% of them seen only once. This CDR3 has 13 residues. The V gene end was trimmed by 7 bases and the J gene end by 6 bases; junction bases not matched to a gene: 7. Germline values: CDR1 WSHSY, CDR2 SAAADI. The chain is built from TRBV10-2 and TRBJ1-2; TRBD1 matches at 8 bases. The sequencing here drew on blood, taken before transplantation. The sequence was collected from a woman aged 18-49 years who later had graft-versus-host disease after an allogeneic stem cell transplant. CDR3 bases: TGCGCCAGCACATCAGGGGGCGGGAATGGCTACACCTTC. Translation: CASTSGGGNGYTF.